Shown below are 13 T cell receptor beta chains from a single sample sequenced in a study of shared clonotypes between healthy human individuals. This table comes from immunoSEQ multiplex PCR, and its TCRdb copy is limited to in-frame clones, with some not included. The repertoire holds around 1.4 million clones, just under 99% seen once, with approximately 0.38% in the top ten. Sequenced: naive CD4+ T cells sorted from blood. The subset here: CD45RA+ positively selected. These receptors were obtained from a man between 25 and 39 years old in good health.

The V call is TRBV7-9, the J call TRBJ1-2; 7 bases fit TRBD1. CDR3 length: 17 amino acids. The germline V gene has CDR1 SEHNR and CDR2 FQNEAQ (reference sequence). V shed 2 bases and J 3 bases; nucleotides not matched to a gene: 12. The CDR3 reads CASSLIGGASDYYGYTF. CDR3 nucleotide sequence: TGTGCCAGCAGCTTAATAGGGGGCGCATCGGATTACTATGGCTACACCTTC.

This chain joins TRBV7-8 and TRBJ2-7; D gene unclear. This CDR3 has 13 residues. Germline V gene data show CDR1 as SGHVS and CDR2 as FQNEAQ. Deletions cut 5 bases from V and 1 base from J, with 9 bases between. The chain's CDR3 is CASSPDQSYEQYF. CDR3 DNA sequence: TGTGCCAGCAGCCCAGACCAATCCTACGAGCAGTACTTC. Together with reference TRBV7-8 and TRBJ2-7, the CDR3 gives the full variable domain: GAGVSQSPRYKVAKRGQDVALRCDPISGHVSLFWYQQALGQGPEFLTYFQNEAQLDKSGLPSDRFFAERPEGSVSTLKIQRTQQEDSAVYLCASSPDQSYEQYFGPGTRLTVT.

The J gene is TRBJ2-7, the V gene TRBV7-6, with 7 bases lining up with TRBD1. V shed 1 base, J shed 6 bases, and the junction held 9 bases outside the gene matches. Germline assignment: CDR1 SGHVS and CDR2 FNYEAQ. CDR3 length: 15 residues. CDR3 loop: CASSLVGTDPFEQYF. In DNA form, the CDR3 reads TGTGCCAGCAGCTTAGTAGGGACAGACCCATTCGAGCAGTACTTC.

V gene TRBV7-9 combines with J gene TRBJ2-7; D assignment may be TRBD1 or TRBD2 (5 bases each). The CDR3 is 14 amino acids. Trimming stripped 3 bases from V and 5 bases from J, with 14 bases between. Germline V gene sequence: CDR1 SEHNR, CDR2 FQNEAQ (reference sequence). CDR3 nucleotide sequence: TGTGCCAGCAGCTTTTTGGGGGTGGAGAACGAGCAGTACTTC. The encoded protein is CASSFLGVENEQYF.

This rearrangement joins TRBV30 to TRBJ2-4; 8 bases are shared with TRBD1. The germline CDR1 and CDR2 sequences are GTSNPN and SVGIG (reference sequence). This CDR3 has 14 amino acids. V lost 8 bases, J lost 1 base, and 7 bases stayed unmatched. This CDR3 is CAGAGGWAKNIQYF. As DNA, the CDR3 is TGTGCCGGAGCAGGGGGCTGGGCCAAAAACATTCAGTACTTC.

J is TRBJ1-2 and V is TRBV18; D is undetermined. Trimming stripped 3 bases from V and 3 bases from J, with 17 bases between. CDR1 and CDR2 from the germline V gene are KGHSH and LQKENI. The length of the CDR3 is 16 residues. The CDR3 nucleotides read TGTGCCAGCTCACCCCCCAGCCGGGGTCCGCACTATGGCTACACCTTC. Its translation: CASSPPSRGPHYGYTF.

This clone was detected only once. V and J are TRBV7-9 and TRBJ1-3, with a possible D match to TRBD1 (5 bases). Trimming cost V 5 bases and J 0 bases, with 14 bases left between them. The CDR3 totals 16 residues. Germline V gene data show CDR1 as SEHNR and CDR2 as FQNEAQ (reference sequence). Here the CDR3 DNA reads TGTGCCAGCAGCACGCGGGGGGTACTCTCTGGAAACACCATATATTTT. It yields the protein CASSTRGVLSGNTIYF. The full variable domain, in which reference TRBV7-9 and TRBJ1-3 provide the parts outside the CDR3, is DTGVSQNPRHKITKRGQNVTFRCDPISEHNRLYWYRQTLGQGPEFLTYFQNEAQLEKSRLLSDRFSAERPKGSFSTLEIQRTEQGDSAMYLCASSTRGVLSGNTIYFGEGSWLTVV.

As for this clone: Other DNA sequences in the same sample also yield this CDR3. The V gene is TRBV18, the J gene TRBJ1-3; no definite D call. V lost 1 base to trimming and J lost 0 bases, with 4 bases between them. The germline gives CDR1 KGHSH, CDR2 LQKENI. The CDR3 runs 14 residues. In DNA form, the CDR3 reads TGTGCCAGCTCACCACGCGCCTCTGGAAACACCATATATTTT. This codes for CASSPRASGNTIYF.

The chain links TRBV6-1 to TRBJ1-2, with D hard to call. Germline assignment: CDR1 MNHNS and CDR2 SASEGT. The CDR3 length is 13 residues. With 3 bases removed from V and 10 bases from J, the gap between germline ends came to 15 bases. The CDR3 bases are TGTGCCAGCAGTGATGTCGGGATAACCCCCTACACCTTC. Protein product: CASSDVGITPYTF.

The V call is TRBV7-9, the J call TRBJ2-3; D gene ambiguous. The CDR3 totals 16 residues. The V gene lost 0 bases and the J gene lost 0 bases, with 10 bases spanning the gap. The germline V gene has CDR1 SEHNR and CDR2 FQNEAQ (reference sequence). The CDR3 DNA sequence: TGTGCCAGCAGCTTAGCGGCCAGCTCTAGCACAGATACGCAGTATTTT. It specifies CASSLAASSSTDTQYF.

J is TRBJ2-3 and V is TRBV4-1; D uncertain. The CDR3 covers 15 residues. CDR1 and CDR2 (germline): MGHRA, YSYEKL. V lost 6 bases and J 0 bases, leaving 13 bases between the germline ends. The CDR3 protein is CASSLLVGSTDTQYF. The CDR3 region has the DNA TGCGCCAGCAGTTTGCTGGTTGGGAGCACAGATACGCAGTATTTT.

V usage is TRBV10-1 and J usage is TRBJ2-7, with no clear D. Germline CDR1 reads WNHNN; CDR2 reads SYGVQD (reference sequence). The ends were cut back, 0 bases at V and 6 bases at J, with 12 bases in the middle. The CDR3 length is 14 residues. CDR3 nucleotides: TGCGCCAGCAGTGAGTCGGCAGGCCCGGCCGAGCAGTACTTC. Translation: CASSESAGPAEQYF.

The rearrangement links TRBV7-8 to TRBJ2-6; D not resolved. Trimming removed 7 bases from V and 0 bases from J, with 13 bases in between. This CDR3 contains 16 residues. From germline, CDR1 is SGHVS and CDR2 FQNEAQ. CDR3 DNA sequence: TGTGCCAGCAACACAGTAGAAAACTCTGGGGCCAACGTCCTGACTTTC. It specifies CASNTVENSGANVLTF.